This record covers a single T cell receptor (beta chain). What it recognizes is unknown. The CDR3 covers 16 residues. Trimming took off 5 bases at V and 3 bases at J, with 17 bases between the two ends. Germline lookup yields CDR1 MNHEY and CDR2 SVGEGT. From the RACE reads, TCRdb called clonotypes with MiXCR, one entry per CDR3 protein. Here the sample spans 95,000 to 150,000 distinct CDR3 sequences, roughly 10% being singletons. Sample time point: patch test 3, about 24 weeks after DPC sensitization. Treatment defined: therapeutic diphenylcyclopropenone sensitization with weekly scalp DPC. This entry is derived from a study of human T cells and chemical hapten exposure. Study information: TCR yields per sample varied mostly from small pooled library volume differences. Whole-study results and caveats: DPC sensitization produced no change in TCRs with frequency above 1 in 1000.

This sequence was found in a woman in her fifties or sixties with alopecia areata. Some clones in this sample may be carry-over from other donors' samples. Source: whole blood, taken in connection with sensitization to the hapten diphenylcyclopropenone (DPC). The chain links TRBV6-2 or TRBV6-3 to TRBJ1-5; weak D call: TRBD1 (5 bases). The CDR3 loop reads CASSTDRVLINQPQHF. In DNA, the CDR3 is TGTGCCAGCAGTACAGACAGAGTCCTAATCAATCAGCCCCAGCATTTT.